The TCR beta chain described here comes from a study of blood T cells in healthy people across ages. Whole-study findings and limits: Shifts in expanded clonotypes may have been confounded by donor CMV status, which was unknown.

About this clonotype itself: What it binds is not known.

With a J-beta primer mix and a sample-barcoded 5' primer, a second PCR ran roughly 7 to 11 cycles. TCRdb re-called the 5' RACE reads through MiXCR, storing one row per CDR3 protein. The sample lists about 680,000 distinct CDR3 sequences, over 45% occurring once. This CDR3 region has 14 residues. V was pared by 4 bases and J by 3 bases, with 2 bases of the junction left unmatched. Germline V gene sequence: CDR1 MGHRA, CDR2 YSYEKL. The sequenced sample consisted of blood. This chain links TRBV4-1 with TRBJ2-7, with 11 bases that match TRBD1. The receptor comes from a woman aged 55 to 70 in good health. The CDR3 DNA sequence: TGCGCCAGCAGCCGTGGGACAGGGGGCTACGAGCAGTACTTC. Translating it yields CASSRGTGGYEQYF.